These 31 T cell receptor beta chains originate from one sample sequenced in a study of Tregs in tolerant kidney transplant recipients. Sequencing used immunoSEQ multiplex PCR; TCRdb keeps in-frame clones, though not all of them. The sample has 46,000 or so clones; 91% are singletons. The sequenced sample was Tregs from blood. Receptors originate from a human donor in good health.

The chain uses TRBV18 and TRBJ2-7; D is unclear. Per germline, CDR1 KGHSH and CDR2 LQKENI. V lost 1 base and J lost 2, with 12 bases in between. This CDR3 region has 15 residues. Here the CDR3 DNA reads TGTGCCAGCTCACCACTATCGACCGTTACCTACGAGCAGTACTTC. Translation gives CASSPLSTVTYEQYF.

The chain joins TRBV7-9 to TRBJ2-2, with 8 positions matching TRBD1. The CDR3 length is 15 residues. Germline loops: CDR1 SEHNR, CDR2 FQNEAQ (reference sequence). Trimming cost V 6 bases and J 3 bases; bases outside gene matches: 6. CDR3: CASSPDREDTGELFF. The DNA for the CDR3 is TGTGCCAGCAGTCCGGACAGGGAGGACACCGGGGAGCTGTTTTTT. The whole variable domain, remainder taken from reference TRBV7-9 and TRBJ2-2, is DTGVSQNPRHKITKRGQNVTFRCDPISEHNRLYWYRQTLGQGPEFLTYFQNEAQLEKSRLLSDRFSAERPKGSFSTLEIQRTEQGDSAMYLCASSPDREDTGELFFGEGSRLTVL.

The chain uses TRBV4-2 and TRBJ2-1, with 11 bases matching TRBD2. V trimming: 1 base; J trimming: 4 bases; junction bases outside the gene matches: 3. CDR1 LGHNA and CDR2 YNFKEQ come from the germline V gene. CDR3 length equals 16 residues. The DNA for the CDR3 is TGTGCCAGCAGCCAAGGTACTAGCGGGAGATACAATGAGCAGTTCTTC. Encoded protein: CASSQGTSGRYNEQFF.

The CDR3: CASRISRSYNEQFF. For the CDR3, the DNA is TGTGCCAGCAGGATTAGCAGGTCCTACAATGAGCAGTTCTTC. V usage is TRBV6-1 and J usage is TRBJ2-1; no definite D call. The V gene lost 6 bases and the J gene lost 1 base, with 10 bases spanning the gap. This CDR3 has 14 residues. From germline, CDR1 is MNHNS and CDR2 SASEGT.

On this clone itself: One end of the junction varies from germline; a read error may be responsible. V gene TRBV14 combines with J gene TRBJ1-1, with 8 bases fitting TRBD1. The CDR3 covers 14 residues. Germline V CDR1 and CDR2: SGHDN, FVKESK. The CDR3 here is CASSQEGMGTGYTF. CDR3 DNA: TGTGCCAGCAGCCAAGAAGGGATGGGGACAGGATACACTTTT.

The chain uses TRBV27 and TRBJ1-4; 8 bases map to TRBD1. V shed 5 bases and J 3 bases; nucleotides not matched to a gene: 5. From germline, CDR1 is MNHEY and CDR2 SMNVEV (reference sequence). The CDR3 runs 15 residues. DNA of the CDR3: TGTGCCAGCAGTATCTACAGGGGGTCTAATGAAAAACTGTTTTTT. Protein: CASSIYRGSNEKLFF.

This chain joins TRBV6-1 and TRBJ1-5; D call uncertain. The length of the CDR3 is 16 residues. The V end was cut by 1 base, the J end by 2 bases, with 12 bases between. The V gene's germline CDR1 is MNHNS and CDR2 SASEGT. The CDR3 reads CASSEVFNLGNQPQHF. CDR3 bases: TGTGCCAGCAGTGAAGTTTTTAATTTGGGCAATCAGCCCCAGCATTTT.

The chain carries TRBV7-9 and TRBJ2-7; D call uncertain. The CDR3 loop spans 16 amino acids. Trimming removed 6 bases from V and 3 bases from J, with 21 bases in between. Germline V gene sequence: CDR1 SEHNR, CDR2 FQNEAQ (reference sequence). The CDR3 is CASSQSPGRLDYEQYF. As DNA, the CDR3 is TGTGCCAGCAGTCAGAGCCCGGGTAGATTGGACTACGAGCAGTACTTC.

The V gene is TRBV5-1, the J gene TRBJ2-5; TRBD1 matches at 9 bases. The ends lost 0 bases at V and 2 bases at J; junction bases unmatched: 2. This CDR3 is 15 amino acids long. CDR1 SGHRS and CDR2 YFSETQ come from the germline V gene. CDR3 region: CASSLDGTGQETQYF. The CDR3 DNA follows: TGCGCCAGCAGCTTGGACGGGACAGGGCAAGAGACCCAGTACTTC. The full variable domain, its missing parts supplied by reference TRBV5-1 and TRBJ2-5, is KAGVTQTPRYLIKTRGQQVTLSCSPISGHRSVSWYQQTPGQGLQFLFEYFSETQRNKGNFPGRFSGRQFSNSRSEMNVSTLELGDSALYLCASSLDGTGQETQYFGPGTRLLVL.

The V call is TRBV6-5, the J call TRBJ1-2; D uncertain. Per the germline V gene, CDR1 is MNHEY and CDR2 is SVGAGI. The CDR3 loop spans 12 amino acids. The V end lost 5 bases, the J end lost 7 bases, and 11 bases lay between the germline ends. The CDR3 reads CASSQAGSGYTF. CDR3 DNA sequence: TGTGCCAGCAGTCAAGCTGGAAGTGGCTACACCTTC.

The chain uses TRBV5-4 and TRBJ1-1; no definite D call. This CDR3 has 15 amino acids. Germline V lookup: CDR1 SGHNT, CDR2 YYREEE (reference sequence). The germline V and J ends were trimmed by 4 bases and 5 bases, with 18 bases remaining between them. CDR3 coding DNA: TGTGCCAGCAGCCCATCGCTAGGGCTCCGGACTGAAGCTTTCTTT. Protein product: CASSPSLGLRTEAFF. The complete variable domain, with remaining parts taken from reference TRBV5-4 and TRBJ1-1, reads ETGVTQSPTHLIKTRGQQVTLRCSSQSGHNTVSWYQQALGQGPQFIFQYYREEENGRGNFPPRFSGLQFPNYSSELNVNALELDDSALYLCASSPSLGLRTEAFFGQGTRLTVV.

The gene calls are TRBV29-1 and TRBJ1-1; TRBD1 matches 7 bases. The CDR3 spans 13 residues. V trimming: 7 bases; J trimming: 1 base; junction bases outside the gene matches: 6. From germline, CDR1 is SQVTM and CDR2 ANQGSEA. CDR3 region: CSGDGTANTEAFF. CDR3 DNA sequence: TGCAGCGGTGATGGGACAGCGAACACTGAAGCTTTCTTT.

The V call is TRBV19, the J call TRBJ2-1; weak D call: TRBD1 (5 bases). V dropped 3 bases and J dropped 0 bases, with 6 bases sitting between them. The CDR3 covers 14 residues. In germline, CDR1 is LNHDA, CDR2 SQIVND (reference sequence). The CDR3, as DNA: TGTGCCAGTAGTATTGACAGCTCCTACAATGAGCAGTTCTTC. Encoded protein: CASSIDSSYNEQFF.

A single count supports this clone. The chain links TRBV11-2 to TRBJ2-7; 10 bases align to TRBD1. CDR3 size: 16 residues. From germline, CDR1 is SGHAT and CDR2 FQNNGV. After removal of 5 bases from V and 2 bases from J, the junction contained 9 bases not matched to a gene. CDR3 bases: TGTGCCAGCAGCCCCAGGTTGGGACAGGGGCCCTACGAGCAGTACTTC. It is translated as CASSPRLGQGPYEQYF.

The rearrangement links TRBV5-1 to TRBJ2-2; D possibly corresponds to TRBD2 (6 bases). V lost 4 bases and J 0 bases, leaving 13 bases between the germline ends. Germline CDR1 and CDR2: SGHRS and YFSETQ. The CDR3 totals 16 residues. The CDR3 region has the DNA TGCGCCAGCAGCACGGGACTGGGGGCGAACACCGGGGAGCTGTTTTTT. This translates into CASSTGLGANTGELFF. Together with reference TRBV5-1 and TRBJ2-2, the CDR3 gives the full variable domain: KAGVTQTPRYLIKTRGQQVTLSCSPISGHRSVSWYQQTPGQGLQFLFEYFSETQRNKGNFPGRFSGRQFSNSRSEMNVSTLELGDSALYLCASSTGLGANTGELFFGEGSRLTVL.

The J gene is TRBJ1-6, the V gene TRBV4-1; a weak D match, TRBD1 (6 bases). V lost 1 base and J lost 0, with 16 bases in between. The CDR3 runs 19 residues. The germline V gene encodes CDR1 MGHRA and CDR2 YSYEKL. CDR3 loop: CASSQVAGEGSSYNSPLHF. In nucleotides, the CDR3 is TGCGCCAGCAGCCAAGTGGCAGGGGAGGGGAGCTCCTATAATTCACCCCTCCACTTT.

This chain joins TRBV5-1 and TRBJ2-1; 8 bases fit TRBD2. The CDR3 extends over 19 amino acids. The J segment lost 1 base and the V segment lost 0 bases, leaving 12 bases of the junction unmatched. Germline V gene data show CDR1 as SGHRS and CDR2 as YFSETQ. CDR3 nucleotide sequence: TGCGCCAGCAGCTTGGTACTAAGCGGGGGCTTCCATTCCTACAATGAGCAGTTCTTC. It codes for CASSLVLSGGFHSYNEQFF.

The chain carries TRBV7-2 and TRBJ2-7; TRBD1 aligns across 12 bases. The germline V gene encodes CDR1 SGHTA and CDR2 FQGNSA. With V trimmed by 5 bases and J by 7 bases, 9 bases remained unmatched. The CDR3 extends over 15 amino acids. The CDR3 sequence is CASSRTGTGGWEQYF. As DNA, the CDR3 is TGTGCCAGCAGCCGGACCGGGACAGGGGGCTGGGAGCAGTACTTC.

As concerns this clone: Other DNA sequences in this sample translate to the same CDR3. The CDR3 spells CASRWGEKEKLFF. The CDR3, as DNA: TGTGCCAGCAGATGGGGGGAGAAGGAAAAACTGTTTTTT. V and J are TRBV2 and TRBJ1-4; tentative D call: TRBD1 (5 bases). This CDR3 is built from 13 residues. Trimming pared 6 bases from V and 8 bases from J, leaving 13 bases between. Germline V gene sequence: CDR1 SNHLY, CDR2 FYNNEI.

This chain connects TRBV27 to TRBJ2-1; 7 bases agree with TRBD2. The CDR3 consists of 16 residues. Germline CDR1 and CDR2: MNHEY and SMNVEV (reference sequence). V dropped 0 bases and J dropped 4; count of bases not matched to a gene: 6. The CDR3 loop is CASSLSPSGEYNEQFF. For the CDR3, the DNA is TGTGCCAGCAGTTTATCCCCTAGCGGAGAATACAATGAGCAGTTCTTC.

The chain uses TRBV5-8 and TRBJ2-4; D unclear. The CDR3 covers 12 residues. V was shortened by 2 bases and J by 2 bases, with 2 bases between the two germline ends. Germline V CDR1 and CDR2: SGHTS, YDEGEE. Here the CDR3 reads CASSLTKNIQYF. CDR3 DNA sequence: TGTGCCAGCAGCTTAACCAAAAACATTCAGTACTTC.

The chain has TRBV15 and TRBJ2-1; 10 bases fit TRBD2. The J segment lost 9 bases and the V segment lost 5 bases, leaving 16 bases of the junction unmatched. Germline CDR1 is LNHNV and CDR2 is YYDKDF (reference sequence). The CDR3 runs 17 residues. The CDR3 bases are TGTGCCACCAGCGGGCTAGGGAGGCTAGCGGGAGTGATTGAGCAGTTCTTC. It encodes CATSGLGRLAGVIEQFF.

V is TRBV25-1 and J is TRBJ2-7, with 9 positions matching TRBD1. This CDR3 is 15 amino acids long. With 3 bases clipped from V and 6 bases from J, the junction kept 9 bases outside the gene matches. Germline V CDR1 and CDR2: MGHDK, SYGVNS. Here the CDR3 reads CASSERTGAPREQYF. The CDR3 region has the DNA TGTGCCAGCAGTGAGAGGACAGGGGCCCCCCGCGAGCAGTACTTC.

The chain carries TRBV7-9 and TRBJ1-1; unclear D gene. The V end lost 10 bases, the J end lost 7 bases, and 10 bases lay between the germline ends. This CDR3 is built from 10 residues. Germline CDR1 reads SEHNR; CDR2 reads FQNEAQ (reference sequence). This CDR3 reads CATDRVEAFF. For the CDR3, the DNA is TGTGCCACAGATCGGGTTGAAGCTTTCTTT.

The CDR3 sequence: CASSESLGANVLTF. In DNA form, the CDR3 reads TGCGCCAGCAGTGAGTCACTGGGGGCCAACGTCCTGACTTTC. The rearrangement joins TRBV10-1 to TRBJ2-6; D unclear. The CDR3 is made up of 14 amino acids. V was pared by 0 bases and J by 4 bases, with 4 bases between. Germline assignment: CDR1 WNHNN and CDR2 SYGVQD (reference sequence).

The V and J genes are TRBV5-1 and TRBJ2-3; TRBD2 agrees at 7 bases. There are 14 residues in the CDR3. V gave up 7 bases and J gave up 2 bases; unmatched junction bases: 7. Germline CDR1 is SGHRS and CDR2 is YFSETQ. The CDR3 DNA sequence: TGCGCCAGCCGCGACGGGGGGTCCACAGATACGCAGTATTTT. Protein: CASRDGGSTDTQYF.

The chain uses TRBV6-5 and TRBJ1-1; D is ambiguous. CDR1 MNHEY and CDR2 SVGAGI come from the germline V gene. Trimming shortened V by 4 bases and J by 1 base, and 10 bases separated the two germline ends. The CDR3 totals 14 residues. The chain's CDR3 is CASSSIRQNTEAFF. For the CDR3, the DNA is TGTGCCAGCAGTTCCATACGACAGAACACTGAAGCTTTCTTT.

The V gene is TRBV10-2, the J gene TRBJ2-3; perhaps TRBD2 as D (5 bases). Germline V gives CDR1 WSHSY, CDR2 SAAADI. V lost 8 bases and J 5 bases, leaving 14 bases between the germline ends. The CDR3 runs to 13 residues. The CDR3 loop reads CASQAGRGDTQYF. The CDR3 DNA reads TGCGCCAGCCAGGCTGGACGGGGAGATACGCAGTATTTT.

This clone was recorded a few times. V gene TRBV28 combines with J gene TRBJ1-5, with 7 bases lining up with TRBD1. V was pared by 7 bases and J by 6 bases, with 3 bases of the junction left unmatched. CDR1 is MDHEN, CDR2 SYDVKM, per germline. The CDR3 is 12 residues long. The CDR3 DNA reads as TGTGCCAGCACCAGGGGGGGTCAGCCCCAGCATTTT. Its translation is CASTRGGQPQHF.

The V gene is TRBV9, the J gene TRBJ2-1; TRBD2 matches 7 bases. This CDR3 comprises 14 residues. The trim removed 3 bases at V and 5 bases at J, leaving 5 bases unmatched. CDR1 and CDR2 (germline): SGDLS, YYNGEE. CDR3 sequence reads: CASSGSAGNNEQFF. The DNA of the CDR3 is TGTGCCAGCAGCGGATCAGCGGGGAACAATGAGCAGTTCTTC.

This chain's CDR3 is CASSGLASTGELFF. For the CDR3, the DNA is TGCGCCAGCAGCGGACTAGCCTCCACCGGGGAGCTGTTTTTT. The chain couples TRBV5-1 to TRBJ2-2, with 8 bases aligning to TRBD2. Trimming removed 4 bases from V and 4 bases from J; junction bases left unmatched: 3. The CDR3 contains 14 residues. Germline V gene lookup returns CDR1 SGHRS and CDR2 YFSETQ. Filled out from reference TRBV5-1 and TRBJ2-2, the complete variable domain reads KAGVTQTPRYLIKTRGQQVTLSCSPISGHRSVSWYQQTPGQGLQFLFEYFSETQRNKGNFPGRFSGRQFSNSRSEMNVSTLELGDSALYLCASSGLASTGELFFGEGSRLTVL.